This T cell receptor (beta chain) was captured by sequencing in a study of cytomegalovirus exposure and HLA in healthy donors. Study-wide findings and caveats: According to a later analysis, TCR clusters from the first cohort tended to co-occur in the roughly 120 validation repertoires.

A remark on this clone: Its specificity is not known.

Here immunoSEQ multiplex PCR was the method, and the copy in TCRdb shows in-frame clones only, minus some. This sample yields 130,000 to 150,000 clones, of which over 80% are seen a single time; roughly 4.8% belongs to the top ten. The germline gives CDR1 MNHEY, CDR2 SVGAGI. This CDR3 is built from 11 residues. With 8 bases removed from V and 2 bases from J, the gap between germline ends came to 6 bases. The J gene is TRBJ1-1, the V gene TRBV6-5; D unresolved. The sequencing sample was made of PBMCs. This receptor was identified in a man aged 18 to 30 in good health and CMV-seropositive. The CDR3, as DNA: TGTGCCAGCCGGGGAAACACTGAAGCTTTCTTT. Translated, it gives CASRGNTEAFF.